These 20 T cell receptor beta chains were all obtained from the same sample, sequenced in a study of Ad26.COV2.S vaccination and SARS-CoV-2 variants. This table comes from immunoSEQ multiplex PCR, and its TCRdb copy is limited to in-frame clones, with some not included. The sample lists 450,000 to 550,000 clones, roughly 89% occurring once. Sample treatment: about 20 received Ad26.COV2.S at low or high dose, single or two shots; 5 received placebo; per-sample allocation not given. All samples were drawn on day 63, counting from the first vaccine or placebo injection. This specimen consisted of peripheral blood, obtained in a trial of Ad26.COV2.S vaccine versus placebo. The receptors derive from a person between 18 and 65 years old who received the Ad26.COV2.S COVID-19 vaccine or a placebo.

The V call is TRBV7-6, the J call TRBJ2-1, with a weak D call TRBD1 (5 bases). This CDR3 is 14 amino acids long. Trimming shortened V by 1 base and J by 9 bases, and 13 bases separated the two germline ends. Per the germline V gene, CDR1 is SGHVS and CDR2 is FNYEAQ. The CDR3 sequence is CASSLGPGYGEQFF. The CDR3 DNA reads as TGTGCCAGCAGCTTAGGTCCAGGGTACGGTGAGCAGTTCTTC.

J is TRBJ1-2 and V is TRBV6-5, with D maybe TRBD1 (6 bases). CDR1 and CDR2 from the germline V gene are MNHEY and SVGAGI. The CDR3 is 15 amino acids. V dropped 2 bases and J dropped 0 bases, with 10 bases sitting between them. The CDR3 loop is CASSYGTPTNYGYTF. In nucleotides, the CDR3 is TGTGCCAGCAGTTACGGGACACCCACTAACTATGGCTACACCTTC.

The count of this clone is one. The CDR3 spells CASSQPGGINEQFF. The CDR3 bases are TGTGCCAGCAGCCAACCCGGGGGAATCAATGAGCAGTTCTTC. This sequence joins TRBV4-2 and TRBJ2-1; a possible D gene is TRBD2 (6 bases). Trimming pared 2 bases from V and 6 bases from J, leaving 11 bases between. The germline V gene has CDR1 LGHNA and CDR2 YNFKEQ. This CDR3 is built from 14 residues.

The CDR3 spells CASNRGDVSTDTQYF. Here the CDR3 DNA reads TGTGCCAGCAACAGGGGGGATGTGAGTACAGATACGCAGTATTTT. The chain combines TRBV2 with TRBJ2-3; 8 positions agree with TRBD1. J lost 3 bases, V lost 7 bases, and 9 bases had no gene match. This CDR3 spans 15 amino acids. Germline CDR1 SNHLY, CDR2 FYNNEI.

The chain employs TRBV3-1 (or the pseudogene TRBV3-2) and TRBJ2-1, with 12 bases matching TRBD2. Germline V gene sequence: CDR1 LGHDT, CDR2 YNNKEL (reference sequence). V lost 1 base, J lost 1 base, and 2 bases stayed unmatched. The CDR3 totals 17 residues. The CDR3 region is CASSQGTSGISYNEQFF. CDR3 DNA sequence: TGTGCCAGCAGCCAAGGGACTAGCGGGATTTCCTACAATGAGCAGTTCTTC.

The V and J genes are TRBV19 and TRBJ2-1; D is uncertain. V was shortened by 3 bases and J by 5 bases, with 2 bases between the two germline ends. Germline V gene data show CDR1 as LNHDA and CDR2 as SQIVND (reference sequence). This CDR3 is built from 11 residues. CDR3 sequence reads: CASSIHNEQFF. The CDR3 coding sequence is TGTGCCAGTAGTATCCACAATGAGCAGTTCTTC.

The chain carries TRBV13 and TRBJ2-2; D uncertain. The germline V and J ends were trimmed by 5 bases and 2 bases, with 9 bases remaining between them. This CDR3 comprises 14 residues. The germline CDR1 and CDR2 sequences are PRHDT and FYEKMQ (reference sequence). CDR3 DNA: TGTGCCAGCAGCCCCGACACTAACACCGGGGAGCTGTTTTTT. Amino acids: CASSPDTNTGELFF.

The chain couples TRBV6-5 to TRBJ1-6; the D is unclear. This CDR3 contains 16 residues. With 0 bases removed from V and 0 bases from J, the gap between germline ends came to 6 bases. Germline V gene lookup returns CDR1 MNHEY and CDR2 SVGAGI. In DNA form, the CDR3 reads TGTGCCAGCAGTTACTCGGGAGTCTCCTATAATTCACCCCTCCACTTT. Amino acids: CASSYSGVSYNSPLHF.

As DNA, the CDR3 is TGTGCCAGCTCACCTTCGGGAGACAAGTCCTCCTATGGCTACACCTTC. Translation gives CASSPSGDKSSYGYTF. The genes are TRBV18 and TRBJ1-2; D is uncertain. Trimming pared 3 bases from V and 4 bases from J, leaving 18 bases between. The germline CDR1 and CDR2 sequences are KGHSH and LQKENI. The CDR3 extends over 16 amino acids.

This clone was picked up a small number of times. The J gene is TRBJ1-6, the V gene TRBV27; D is unclear. The length of the CDR3 is 14 residues. Trimming stripped 7 bases from V and 11 bases from J, with 18 bases between. CDR1 is MNHEY, CDR2 SMNVEV, per germline (reference sequence). The CDR3 sequence is CASTSGSGIPPLHF. CDR3 DNA sequence: TGTGCCAGCACCTCGGGAAGCGGTATCCCACCCCTCCACTTT.

V gene TRBV30 combines with J gene TRBJ1-3; no firm D call. Between the trimmed V and J ends, which lost 3 bases and 0 bases, there was a span of 15 bases. CDR3 length equals 16 residues. The germline V gene has CDR1 GTSNPN and CDR2 SVGIG (reference sequence). Here the CDR3 DNA reads TGTGCCTGGAGGACTGGCCGACCTATCTCTGGAAACACCATATATTTT. Protein: CAWRTGRPISGNTIYF.

This rearrangement joins TRBV5-1 to TRBJ2-5; D unresolved. The CDR3 is made up of 14 amino acids. V lost 4 bases to trimming and J lost 0 bases, with 10 bases between them. Germline-derived CDR1 and CDR2 are SGHRS and YFSETQ. The CDR3 spells CASSPQMDQETQYF. DNA of the CDR3: TGCGCCAGCAGCCCCCAAATGGACCAAGAGACCCAGTACTTC.

This clone was detected once. CDR3 amino acids: CATSAGGHQPQHF. The CDR3 DNA reads TGTGCCACCAGCGCAGGAGGCCATCAGCCCCAGCATTTT. This rearrangement joins TRBV15 to TRBJ1-5; D is ambiguous. The CDR3 has 13 residues. The ends were cut back, 5 bases at V and 5 bases at J, with 10 bases in the middle. Germline values: CDR1 LNHNV, CDR2 YYDKDF (reference sequence).

The gene calls are TRBV5-4 and TRBJ1-4, with no clear D. Trimming took off 10 bases at V and 3 bases at J, with 13 bases between the two ends. Germline lookup yields CDR1 SGHNT and CDR2 YYREEE (reference sequence). The CDR3 is 13 residues long. CDR3 in amino acids: CALADGANEKLFF. The CDR3 DNA reads TGTGCCTTGGCGGATGGAGCTAATGAAAAACTGTTTTTT. The complete variable domain, with remaining parts taken from reference TRBV5-4 and TRBJ1-4, reads ETGVTQSPTHLIKTRGQQVTLRCSSQSGHNTVSWYQQALGQGPQFIFQYYREEENGRGNFPPRFSGLQFPNYSSELNVNALELDDSALYLCALADGANEKLFFGSGTQLSVL.

The J gene is TRBJ2-7, the V gene TRBV27; 8 positions agree with TRBD1. Germline trimming cut 4 bases from V and 5 bases from J; bases unmatched to any gene: 16. The length of the CDR3 is 17 residues. Germline V gene lookup returns CDR1 MNHEY and CDR2 SMNVEV (reference sequence). The CDR3: CASSSTAGGTGYHEQYF. CDR3 coding DNA: TGTGCCAGCAGTTCTACCGCCGGCGGGACAGGTTACCACGAGCAGTACTTC.

The chain couples TRBV5-4 to TRBJ2-2; the D is unclear. The CDR3 spans 16 residues. The germline V gene has CDR1 SGHNT and CDR2 YYREEE (reference sequence). V was pared by 5 bases and J by 9 bases, with 23 bases between. The CDR3 is CASSFYGATVIRELFF. The CDR3 DNA reads as TGTGCCAGCAGTTTTTATGGCGCAACGGTAATCCGGGAGCTGTTTTTT.

The chain carries TRBV12-3 or TRBV12-4 and TRBJ1-1; no definite D call. The CDR3 length is 11 residues. Trimming shortened V by 2 bases and J by 3 bases, and 1 base separated the two germline ends. CDR3 amino acids: CASSLYTEAFF. CDR3 coding DNA: TGTGCCAGCAGTTTATACACTGAAGCTTTCTTT.

J is TRBJ2-2 and V is TRBV14; weak D call: TRBD1 (6 bases). The CDR3 length is 15 residues. V was shortened by 1 base and J by 5 bases, with 11 bases between the two germline ends. Looked up from germline, CDR1 is SGHDN and CDR2 is FVKESK. CDR3 nucleotides: TGTGCCAGCAGCCAAGCCAGGGGTGGAACCGGGGAGCTGTTTTTT. Its translation is CASSQARGGTGELFF.

The chain combines TRBV7-3 with TRBJ2-1; TRBD1 aligns across 7 bases. The V gene's germline CDR1 is SGHTA and CDR2 FQGTGA. This CDR3 region has 15 residues. Trimming at V came to 1 base and at J to 7 bases, leaving 7 bases not matched to a gene. The CDR3 nucleotides read TGTGCCAGCAGCTTAAAGATTGGCAGGGGGAATGAGCAGTTCTTC. As protein: CASSLKIGRGNEQFF.

V and J are TRBV7-2 and TRBJ1-5; D ambiguous. CDR3 length: 15 residues. V was pared by 2 bases and J by 0 bases, with 8 bases between. Germline V gene lookup returns CDR1 SGHTA and CDR2 FQGNSA. The CDR3 nucleotides read TGTGCCAGCAGCTTAAGGGCCTATAGCAATCAGCCCCAGCATTTT. It is translated as CASSLRAYSNQPQHF.